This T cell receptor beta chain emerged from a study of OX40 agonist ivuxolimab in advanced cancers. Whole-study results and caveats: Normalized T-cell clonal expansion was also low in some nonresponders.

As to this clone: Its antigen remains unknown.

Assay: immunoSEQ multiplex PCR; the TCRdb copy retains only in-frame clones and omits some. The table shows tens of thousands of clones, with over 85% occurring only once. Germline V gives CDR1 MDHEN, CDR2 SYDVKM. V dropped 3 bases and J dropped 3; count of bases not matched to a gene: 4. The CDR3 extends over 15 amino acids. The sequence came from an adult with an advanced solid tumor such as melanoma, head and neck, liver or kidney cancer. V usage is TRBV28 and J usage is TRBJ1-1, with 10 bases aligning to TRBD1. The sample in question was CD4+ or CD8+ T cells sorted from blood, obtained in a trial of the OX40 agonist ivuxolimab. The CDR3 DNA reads TGTGCCAGCAGTTTGGGACAGGGGTTCGACACTGAAGCTTTCTTT. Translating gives CASSLGQGFDTEAFF.